This TCR beta chain was sequenced during a study of CD8+ T cells in alopecia areata. Treatment defined: oral pan-JAK inhibitor, 5-10 mg twice daily. Notes on the study in general: Patients shared TCRs less clearly than mice did, possibly owing to HLA.

Extracted RNA was reverse transcribed into cDNA, the sequencing template. Using immunoSEQ multiplex PCR, the repertoire was profiled, and TCRdb retains in-frame clones only, with some absent. The table has 110,000 to 150,000 clones, more than 85% seen once. With regard to this clone: The target antigen is unknown.

The CDR3 is 13 residues long. Germline V gene data show CDR1 as SEHNR and CDR2 as FQNEAQ (reference sequence). V was clipped by 7 bases and J by 2 bases, with 12 bases between them. The TCR originated in a human donor with alopecia areata. The chain links TRBV7-9 to TRBJ2-7; tentatively, D is TRBD2 (6 bases). Source: CD8+ T cells sorted from blood, taken at week 4, from a patient treated with tofacitinib. The CDR3 here is CASNGGGTYEQYF. The CDR3 DNA sequence: TGTGCCAGCAACGGGGGTGGAACCTACGAGCAGTACTTC.